This T cell receptor beta chain was recorded in a study of radiotherapy plus CTLA-4 blockade in lung cancer. As for the study in general: Of the patients, 15% to 20% showed objective responses and around 34% attained disease control.

Germline lookup yields CDR1 SGHNT and CDR2 YYREEE (reference sequence). There are 16 residues in the CDR3. The ends lost 4 bases at V and 4 bases at J; junction bases unmatched: 8. The data were produced by immunoSEQ multiplex PCR, yet TCRdb's version contains in-frame clones alone and is incomplete. The profile shows around 95,000 clones, around 82% of them singletons. V and J are TRBV5-4 and TRBJ2-6; TRBD1 aligns across 7 bases. Sequenced here: peripheral blood, sampled from a patient treated with radiotherapy plus ipilimumab. This clonotype was obtained from a human donor with non-small cell lung cancer who had stable disease on radiotherapy plus ipilimumab. DNA for the CDR3: TGTGCCAGCAGCCCGGGACAGAGGACCGGGGCCAACGTCCTGACTTTC. Protein sequence: CASSPGQRTGANVLTF.